The sequence of this TCR beta chain was determined in a study of shared clonotypes between healthy human individuals. It was CD45RO-negative cells, positively selected for CCR7, that made up naive CD8 cells, with terminally differentiated effector memory CD45RA+ cells excluded. Generated by immunoSEQ multiplex PCR, the TCRdb table keeps only in-frame clones and is missing some. The sample lists roughly 2.1 million clones, 93% seen once, with 1.7% in the top ten. Deletions cut 5 bases from V and 5 bases from J, with 12 bases between. Germline V lookup: CDR1 SQVTM, CDR2 ANQGSEA. The CDR3 has 13 amino acids.

The source material was naive CD8+ T cells from PBMCs. The chain links TRBV29-1 to TRBJ2-2; the D call may be TRBD1 or TRBD2 (5 bases each). This clonotype was sampled from a man between 18 and 35 years old in good health. Some clones in this sample may be carry-over from other donors' samples. CDR3 region: CSVYGAGTGELFF. Here the CDR3 DNA reads TGCAGCGTTTACGGGGCCGGGACCGGGGAGCTGTTTTTT.